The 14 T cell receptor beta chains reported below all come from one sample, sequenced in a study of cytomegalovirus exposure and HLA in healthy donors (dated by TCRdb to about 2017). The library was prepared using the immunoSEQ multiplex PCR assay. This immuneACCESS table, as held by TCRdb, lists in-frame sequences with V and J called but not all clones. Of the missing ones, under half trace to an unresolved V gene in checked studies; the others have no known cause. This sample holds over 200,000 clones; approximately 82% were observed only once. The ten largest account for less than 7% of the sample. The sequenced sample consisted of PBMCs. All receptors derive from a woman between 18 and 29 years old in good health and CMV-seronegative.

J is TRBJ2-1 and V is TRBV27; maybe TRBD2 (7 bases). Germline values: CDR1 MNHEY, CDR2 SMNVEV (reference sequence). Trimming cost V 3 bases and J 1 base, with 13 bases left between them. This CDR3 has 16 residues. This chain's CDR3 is CASSLRGGNSYNEQFF. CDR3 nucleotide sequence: TGTGCCAGCAGTTTGAGGGGGGGCAATTCCTACAATGAGCAGTTCTTC.

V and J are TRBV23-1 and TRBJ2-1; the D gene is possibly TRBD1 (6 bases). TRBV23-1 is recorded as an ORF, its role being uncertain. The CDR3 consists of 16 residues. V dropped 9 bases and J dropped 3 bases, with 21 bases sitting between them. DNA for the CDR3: TGCGCCAGAACGAATTACCGGGACACTAACTACAATGAGCAGTTCTTC. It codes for CARTNYRDTNYNEQFF.

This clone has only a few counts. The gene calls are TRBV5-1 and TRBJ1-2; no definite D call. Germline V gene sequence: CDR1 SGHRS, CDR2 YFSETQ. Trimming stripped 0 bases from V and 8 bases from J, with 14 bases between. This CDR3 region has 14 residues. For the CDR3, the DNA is TGCGCCAGCAGCTTGGAGAGGTCGGCCAGCGGCTACACCTTC. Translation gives CASSLERSASGYTF.

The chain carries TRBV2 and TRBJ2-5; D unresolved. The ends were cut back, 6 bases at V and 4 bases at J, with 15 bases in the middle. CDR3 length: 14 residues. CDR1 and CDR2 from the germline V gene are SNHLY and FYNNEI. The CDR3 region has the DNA TGTGCCAGCAGCTTACAGTTGGGCGGAGAGACCCAGTACTTC. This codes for CASSLQLGGETQYF.

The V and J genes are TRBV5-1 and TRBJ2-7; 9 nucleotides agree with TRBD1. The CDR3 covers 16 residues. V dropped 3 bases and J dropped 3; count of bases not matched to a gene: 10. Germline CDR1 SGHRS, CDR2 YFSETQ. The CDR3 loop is CASSWGDRAYNYEQYF. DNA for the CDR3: TGCGCCAGCAGCTGGGGGGACAGGGCATACAACTACGAGCAGTACTTC.

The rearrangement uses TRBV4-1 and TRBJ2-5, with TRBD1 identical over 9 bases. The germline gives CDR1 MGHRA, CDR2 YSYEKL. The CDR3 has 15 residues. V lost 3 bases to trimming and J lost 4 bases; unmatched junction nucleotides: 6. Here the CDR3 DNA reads TGCGCCAGCAGCCACCCCGGGACAGGGTTAGAGACCCAGTACTTC. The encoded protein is CASSHPGTGLETQYF.

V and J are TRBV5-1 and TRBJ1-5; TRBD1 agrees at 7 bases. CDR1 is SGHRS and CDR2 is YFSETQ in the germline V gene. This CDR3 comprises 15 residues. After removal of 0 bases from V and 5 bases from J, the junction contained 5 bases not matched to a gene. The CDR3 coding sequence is TGCGCCAGCAGCTTGGCCCCAGGGGGGGATCAGCCCCAGCATTTT. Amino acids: CASSLAPGGDQPQHF. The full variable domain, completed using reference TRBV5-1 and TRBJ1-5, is KAGVTQTPRYLIKTRGQQVTLSCSPISGHRSVSWYQQTPGQGLQFLFEYFSETQRNKGNFPGRFSGRQFSNSRSEMNVSTLELGDSALYLCASSLAPGGDQPQHFGDGTRLSIL.

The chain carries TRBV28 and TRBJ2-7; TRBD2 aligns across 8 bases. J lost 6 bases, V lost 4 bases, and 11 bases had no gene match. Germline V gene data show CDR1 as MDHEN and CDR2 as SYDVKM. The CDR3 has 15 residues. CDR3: CASSSNSGTLGEQYF. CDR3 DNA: TGTGCCAGCAGTTCGAATAGCGGGACCCTCGGCGAGCAGTACTTC.

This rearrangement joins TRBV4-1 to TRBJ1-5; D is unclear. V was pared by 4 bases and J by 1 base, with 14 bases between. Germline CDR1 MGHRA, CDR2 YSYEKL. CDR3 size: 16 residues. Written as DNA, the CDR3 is TGCGCCAGCAGCCTTAAGTCAGGTTCGAGCAATCAGCCCCAGCATTTT. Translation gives CASSLKSGSSNQPQHF.

The CDR3 bases are TGTGCCAGCAGCCCGGGCGGGGGGCGAGAGCAGTACTTC. Encoded protein: CASSPGGGREQYF. The V gene is TRBV6-5, the J gene TRBJ2-7; the match to TRBD2 covers 8 bases. V lost 6 bases, J lost 7 bases, and 8 bases stayed unmatched. This CDR3 contains 13 residues. Looked up from germline, CDR1 is MNHEY and CDR2 is SVGAGI.

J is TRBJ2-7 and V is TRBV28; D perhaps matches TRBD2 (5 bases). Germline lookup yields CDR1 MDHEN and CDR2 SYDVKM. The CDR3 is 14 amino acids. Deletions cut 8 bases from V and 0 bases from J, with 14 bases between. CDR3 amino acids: CASGLGSYSYEQYF. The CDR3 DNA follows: TGTGCCAGCGGGCTTGGGAGTTACTCCTACGAGCAGTACTTC.

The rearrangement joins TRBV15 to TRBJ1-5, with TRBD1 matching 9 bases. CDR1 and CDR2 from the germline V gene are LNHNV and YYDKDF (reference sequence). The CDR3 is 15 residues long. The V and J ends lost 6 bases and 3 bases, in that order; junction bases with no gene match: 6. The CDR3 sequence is CATSRGTGYNQPQHF. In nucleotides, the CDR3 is TGTGCCACCAGTCGTGGGACAGGGTACAATCAGCCCCAGCATTTT.

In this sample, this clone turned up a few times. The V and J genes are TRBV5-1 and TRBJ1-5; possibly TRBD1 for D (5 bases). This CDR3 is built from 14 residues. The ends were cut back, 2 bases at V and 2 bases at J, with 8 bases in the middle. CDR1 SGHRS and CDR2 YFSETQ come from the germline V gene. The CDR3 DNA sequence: TGCGCCAGCAGCTTCGGGACCGGCAATCAGCCCCAGCATTTT. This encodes CASSFGTGNQPQHF.

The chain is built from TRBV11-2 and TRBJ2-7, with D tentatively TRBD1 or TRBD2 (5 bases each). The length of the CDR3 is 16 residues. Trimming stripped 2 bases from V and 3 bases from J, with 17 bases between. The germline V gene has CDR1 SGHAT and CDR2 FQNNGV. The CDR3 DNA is TGTGCCAGCAGCTTAATTACCGGGACCCCCAACTACGAGCAGTACTTC. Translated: CASSLITGTPNYEQYF.